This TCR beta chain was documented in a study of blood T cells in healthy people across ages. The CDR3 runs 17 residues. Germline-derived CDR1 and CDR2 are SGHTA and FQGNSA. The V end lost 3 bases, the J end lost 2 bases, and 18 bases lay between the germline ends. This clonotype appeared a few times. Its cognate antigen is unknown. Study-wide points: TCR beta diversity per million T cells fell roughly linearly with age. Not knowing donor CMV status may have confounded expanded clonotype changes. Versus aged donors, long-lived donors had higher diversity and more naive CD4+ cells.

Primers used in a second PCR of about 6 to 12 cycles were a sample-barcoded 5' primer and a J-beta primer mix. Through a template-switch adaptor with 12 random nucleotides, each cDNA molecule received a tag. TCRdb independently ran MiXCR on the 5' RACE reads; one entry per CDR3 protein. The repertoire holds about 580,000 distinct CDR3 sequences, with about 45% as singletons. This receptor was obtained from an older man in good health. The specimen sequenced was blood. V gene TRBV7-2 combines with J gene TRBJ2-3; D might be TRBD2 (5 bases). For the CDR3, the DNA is TGTGCCAGCAGCTTGGGTGTGCTAGGACTTAACACAGATACGCAGTATTTT. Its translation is CASSLGVLGLNTDTQYF.